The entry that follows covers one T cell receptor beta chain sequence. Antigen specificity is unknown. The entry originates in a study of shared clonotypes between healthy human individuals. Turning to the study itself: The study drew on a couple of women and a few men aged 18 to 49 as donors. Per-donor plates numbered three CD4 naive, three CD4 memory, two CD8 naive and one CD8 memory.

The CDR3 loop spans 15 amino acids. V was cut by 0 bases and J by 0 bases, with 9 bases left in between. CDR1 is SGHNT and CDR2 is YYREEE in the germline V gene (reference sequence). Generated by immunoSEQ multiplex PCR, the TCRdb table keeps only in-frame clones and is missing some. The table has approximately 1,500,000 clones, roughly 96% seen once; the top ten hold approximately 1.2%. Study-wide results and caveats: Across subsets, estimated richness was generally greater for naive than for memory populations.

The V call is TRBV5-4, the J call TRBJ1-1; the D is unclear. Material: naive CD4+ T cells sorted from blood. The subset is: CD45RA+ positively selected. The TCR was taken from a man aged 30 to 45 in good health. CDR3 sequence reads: CASSLDVGLNTEAFF. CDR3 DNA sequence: TGTGCCAGCAGCTTGGATGTGGGGTTGAACACTGAAGCTTTCTTT. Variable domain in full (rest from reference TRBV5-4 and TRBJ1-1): ETGVTQSPTHLIKTRGQQVTLRCSSQSGHNTVSWYQQALGQGPQFIFQYYREEENGRGNFPPRFSGLQFPNYSSELNVNALELDDSALYLCASSLDVGLNTEAFFGQGTRLTVV.